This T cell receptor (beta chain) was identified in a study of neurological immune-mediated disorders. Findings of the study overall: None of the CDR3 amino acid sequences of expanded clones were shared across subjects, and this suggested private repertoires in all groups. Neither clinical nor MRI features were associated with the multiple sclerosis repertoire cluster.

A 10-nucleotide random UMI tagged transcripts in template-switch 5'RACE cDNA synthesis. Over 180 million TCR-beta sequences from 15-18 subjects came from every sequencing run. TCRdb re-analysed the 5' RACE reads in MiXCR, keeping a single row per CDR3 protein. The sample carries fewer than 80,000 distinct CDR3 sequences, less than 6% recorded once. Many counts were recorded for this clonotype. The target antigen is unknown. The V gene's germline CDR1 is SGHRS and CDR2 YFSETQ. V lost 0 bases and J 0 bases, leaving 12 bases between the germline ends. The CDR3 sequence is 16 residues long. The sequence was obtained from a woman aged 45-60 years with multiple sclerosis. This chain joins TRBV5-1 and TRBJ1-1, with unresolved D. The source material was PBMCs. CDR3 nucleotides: TGCGCCAGCAGCTTGGGACTTACAGTCATGAACACTGAAGCTTTCTTT. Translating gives CASSLGLTVMNTEAFF.